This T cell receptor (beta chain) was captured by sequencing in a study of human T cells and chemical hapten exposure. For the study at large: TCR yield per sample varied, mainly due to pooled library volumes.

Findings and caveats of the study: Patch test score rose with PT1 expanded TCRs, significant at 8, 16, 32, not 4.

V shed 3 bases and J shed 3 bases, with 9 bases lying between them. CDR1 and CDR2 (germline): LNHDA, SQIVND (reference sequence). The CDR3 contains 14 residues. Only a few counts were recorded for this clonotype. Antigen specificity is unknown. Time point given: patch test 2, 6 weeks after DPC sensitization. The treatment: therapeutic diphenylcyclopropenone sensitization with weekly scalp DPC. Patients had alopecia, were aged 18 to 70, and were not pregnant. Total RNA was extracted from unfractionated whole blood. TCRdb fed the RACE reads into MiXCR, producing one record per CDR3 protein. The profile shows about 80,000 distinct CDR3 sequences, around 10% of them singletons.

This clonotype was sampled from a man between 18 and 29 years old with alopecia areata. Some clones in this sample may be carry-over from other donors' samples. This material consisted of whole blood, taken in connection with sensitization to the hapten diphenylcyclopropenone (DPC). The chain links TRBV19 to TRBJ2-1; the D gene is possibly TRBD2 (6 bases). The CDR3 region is CASSMDGGYNEQFF. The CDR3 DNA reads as TGTGCCAGTAGTATGGACGGGGGCTACAATGAGCAGTTCTTC.